What follows are 22 T cell receptor beta chains derived from one specimen sequenced in a study of cytomegalovirus exposure and HLA in healthy donors. Measured with immunoSEQ multiplex PCR; TCRdb has only the in-frame clones, and not every one. The sample lists 90,000 to 150,000 clones; around nine tenths were seen once. The material sequenced was PBMCs. These receptors were taken from a young woman in good health and CMV-seropositive.

V and J are TRBV5-6 and TRBJ1-2; 8 bases agree with TRBD1. The V segment lost 3 bases and the J segment 7 bases; nucleotides outside the gene matches: 5. The CDR3 is made up of 13 amino acids. Germline assignment: CDR1 SGHDT and CDR2 YYEEEE. CDR3 sequence reads: CASSSDRGPGYTF. The CDR3 bases are TGTGCCAGCAGCTCAGACAGGGGACCTGGCTACACCTTC.

CDR3 loop: CASSRDRGSYEQYF. The CDR3, as DNA: TGCGCCAGCAGCCGGGACAGAGGCTCCTACGAGCAGTACTTC. The gene calls are TRBV5-1 and TRBJ2-7; 7 positions match TRBD1. The CDR3 is 14 residues long. Per the germline V gene, CDR1 is SGHRS and CDR2 is YFSETQ. Trimming cost V 4 bases and J 0 bases; bases outside gene matches: 4.

The chain carries TRBV13 and TRBJ2-7; no definite D call. The CDR3 totals 11 residues. Trimming removed 5 bases from V and 2 bases from J, with 4 bases in between. CDR1 and CDR2 from the germline V gene are PRHDT and FYEKMQ (reference sequence). Here the CDR3 DNA reads TGTGCCAGCAGCCAAACCTACGAGCAGTACTTC. Its translation: CASSQTYEQYF.

In this sample, this clone turned up once. The J gene is TRBJ2-3, the V gene TRBV11-2; 7 bases map to TRBD1. V lost 0 bases and J lost 4; bases outside the gene matches: 4. The V gene's germline CDR1 is SGHAT and CDR2 FQNNGV. The CDR3 is 15 amino acids. The CDR3 nucleotides are TGTGCCAGCAGCTTAGAAAATACAGGGGCAGATACGCAGTATTTT. Translating it yields CASSLENTGADTQYF.

The chain recombines TRBV2 with TRBJ1-4, with D uncertain. The CDR3 covers 13 residues. V lost 3 bases and J lost 8, with 10 bases in between. CDR1 is SNHLY, CDR2 FYNNEI, per germline. The CDR3 DNA reads TGTGCCAGCAGTGAGGTCCTGGGCGAAAAACTGTTTTTT. It is translated as CASSEVLGEKLFF.

As DNA, the CDR3 is TGCGCCAGCAGACCCAGGACAGGGCGGTTCAATGAGCAGTTCTTC. As protein: CASRPRTGRFNEQFF. This rearrangement joins TRBV4-1 to TRBJ2-1, with 8 positions matching TRBD1. The ends lost 6 bases at V and 6 bases at J; junction bases unmatched: 10. Germline values: CDR1 MGHRA, CDR2 YSYEKL. This CDR3 has 15 amino acids.

The chain joins TRBV6-6 to TRBJ1-2; D is unresolved. Germline V lookup: CDR1 MNHNY, CDR2 SVGAGI (reference sequence). The CDR3 runs 15 residues. Deletions cut 2 bases from V and 3 bases from J, with 13 bases between. CDR3 in amino acids: CASSYKGSGDYGYTF. DNA of the CDR3: TGTGCCAGCAGTTACAAAGGGAGTGGTGACTATGGCTACACCTTC.

V usage is TRBV4-3 and J usage is TRBJ2-7, with TRBD1 matching 7 bases. The CDR3 has 17 residues. Germline trimming cut 2 bases from V and 4 bases from J; bases unmatched to any gene: 14. The V gene's germline CDR1 is LGHNA and CDR2 YSLEER. The CDR3 bases are TGCGCCAGCAGCCAAACCTCGAACAGGGGAAAAGGATACGAGCAGTACTTC. Translation gives CASSQTSNRGKGYEQYF.

J is TRBJ1-6 and V is TRBV7-8, with unresolved D. V shed 8 bases and J shed 6 bases, with 8 bases lying between them. CDR1 is SGHVS, CDR2 FQNEAQ, per germline. The CDR3 has 12 amino acids. CDR3 DNA: TGTGCCAGCCGGCGGCTTAATTCACCCCTCCACTTT. This sequence encodes CASRRLNSPLHF.

The genes are TRBV18 and TRBJ2-1; 7 bases agree with TRBD1. V lost 1 base and J lost 3; bases outside the gene matches: 15. CDR1 and CDR2 from the germline V gene are KGHSH and LQKENI. The CDR3 sequence is 19 residues long. CDR3 coding DNA: TGTGCCAGCTCACCACGGAATAACAGGGGTGGCAGGAACTACAATGAGCAGTTCTTC. This codes for CASSPRNNRGGRNYNEQFF. The variable domain in full, with the rest retrieved from reference TRBV18 and TRBJ2-1, is NAGVMQNPRHLVRRRGQEARLRCSPMKGHSHVYWYRQLPEEGLKFMVYLQKENIIDESGMPKERFSAEFPKEGPSILRIQQVVRGDSAAYFCASSPRNNRGGRNYNEQFFGPGTRLTVL.

This chain uses TRBV9 with TRBJ2-7; TRBD2 aligns across 7 bases. Germline V gene lookup returns CDR1 SGDLS and CDR2 YYNGEE. The CDR3 is 15 amino acids. V lost 0 bases and J lost 2; bases outside the gene matches: 5. In nucleotides, the CDR3 is TGTGCCAGCAGCGTAGGGCTAGCGGAGACCTACGAGCAGTACTTC. It translates to CASSVGLAETYEQYF.

The CDR3 sequence: CASSEALAGMTNQPQHF. The CDR3 DNA follows: TGTGCCAGCAGTGAAGCGCTTGCAGGGATGACAAATCAGCCCCAGCATTTT. The chain combines TRBV6-1 with TRBJ1-5, with D perhaps TRBD1 (5 bases). CDR1 is MNHNS and CDR2 is SASEGT in the germline V gene. V was trimmed by 0 bases and J by 4 bases, leaving 16 bases between them. The CDR3 is 17 amino acids.

J is TRBJ1-1 and V is TRBV6-5; D is uncertain. V dropped 8 bases and J dropped 1 base, with 5 bases sitting between them. CDR3 length equals 11 residues. Germline V gene sequence: CDR1 MNHEY, CDR2 SVGAGI. Here the CDR3 DNA reads TGTGCCAGCTTGGCGAACACTGAAGCTTTCTTT. Protein product: CASLANTEAFF.

DNA for the CDR3: TGCGCCAGCAGCATAGACTCCTACGAGCAGTACTTC. It codes for CASSIDSYEQYF. The chain recombines TRBV5-1 with TRBJ2-7, with no clear D. Trimming stripped 4 bases from V and 0 bases from J, with 5 bases between. CDR3 length: 12 residues. The germline gives CDR1 SGHRS, CDR2 YFSETQ.

The rearrangement joins TRBV18 to TRBJ1-1, with 7 positions matching TRBD1. The trim removed 0 bases at V and 10 bases at J, leaving 8 bases unmatched. Germline-derived CDR1 and CDR2 are KGHSH and LQKENI. CDR3 size: 14 residues. The CDR3 sequence is CASSPPEDRRGAFF. The CDR3 bases are TGTGCCAGCTCACCACCTGAGGACAGGAGGGGAGCTTTCTTT.

The rearrangement links TRBV7-2 to TRBJ2-3; the match to TRBD2 covers 12 bases. The CDR3 has 15 residues. V lost 1 base and J lost 5; bases outside the gene matches: 1. The germline gives CDR1 SGHTA, CDR2 FQGNSA. In nucleotides, the CDR3 is TGTGCCAGCAGCTTAGGACTAGCGGGAGTAGATACGCAGTATTTT. Translating it yields CASSLGLAGVDTQYF.

The chain is built from TRBV7-2 and TRBJ1-1; a weak D match, TRBD1 (5 bases). The CDR3 is made up of 16 amino acids. Germline V gene sequence: CDR1 SGHTA, CDR2 FQGNSA. Deletions cut 1 base from V and 0 bases from J, with 12 bases between. CDR3 in amino acids: CASSLVAGNMNTEAFF. The DNA for the CDR3 is TGTGCCAGCAGCTTAGTCGCAGGGAACATGAACACTGAAGCTTTCTTT.

The J gene is TRBJ2-2, the V gene TRBV7-9; 8 bases line up with TRBD2. The length of the CDR3 is 16 residues. Germline trimming cut 5 bases from V and 6 bases from J; bases unmatched to any gene: 11. CDR1 is SEHNR and CDR2 is FQNEAQ in the germline V gene (reference sequence). CDR3 loop: CASSHDGAGVAGELFF. The CDR3 region has the DNA TGTGCCAGCAGCCACGACGGAGCGGGAGTTGCCGGGGAGCTGTTTTTT.

For the CDR3, the DNA is TGCGCCAGCAGCCAAAGTTCAGGGGTTAGCTCCTATAATTCACCCCTCCACTTT. Its protein is CASSQSSGVSSYNSPLHF. The chain combines TRBV4-1 with TRBJ1-6, with D tentatively TRBD1 (6 bases). The CDR3 spans 18 residues. Between the trimmed V and J ends, which lost 2 bases and 0 bases, there was a span of 14 bases. Germline CDR1 and CDR2: MGHRA and YSYEKL.

J is TRBJ1-1 and V is TRBV6-5; D remains unclear. CDR1 is MNHEY and CDR2 is SVGAGI in the germline V gene. Trimming shortened V by 6 bases and J by 5 bases, and 7 bases separated the two germline ends. CDR3 size: 11 residues. The CDR3 sequence is CASRQRTEAFF. The CDR3 region has the DNA TGTGCCAGCAGACAGAGAACTGAAGCTTTCTTT.

This sequence joins TRBV30 and TRBJ2-7, with 8 bases lining up with TRBD1. Germline trimming cut 1 base from V and 7 bases from J; bases unmatched to any gene: 3. This CDR3 is 12 amino acids long. Germline loops: CDR1 GTSNPN, CDR2 SVGIG (reference sequence). The CDR3 DNA is TGTGCCTGGAGTGGACAGGGGCGGGAGCAGTACTTC. It is translated as CAWSGQGREQYF.

This rearrangement joins TRBV7-3 to TRBJ1-3; D uncertain. This CDR3 has 15 residues. V shed 3 bases and J shed 0 bases, with 9 bases lying between them. Germline CDR1 and CDR2: SGHTA and FQGTGA. This CDR3 reads CASSLTPGSGNTIYF. The CDR3 DNA follows: TGTGCCAGCAGCTTGACGCCAGGCTCTGGAAACACCATATATTTT.